This T cell receptor (beta chain) was profiled in a study of cytomegalovirus exposure and HLA in healthy donors. Whole-study results and caveats: For TCR beta chains, V- and J-gene trimming was later linked to a missense DCLRE1C variant. Based on reports, TCR beta sequences accurately predicted HLA-A and HLA-B alleles for most subjects. HLA alleles showed associations with fewer than 20,000 TCR beta sequences in a later analysis, at a 0.05 false discovery rate. Investigators reported 164 TCR beta chains as tied to cytomegalovirus.

In the PCR, 60 Vbeta and 13 Jbeta primers were used. This table comes from immunoSEQ multiplex PCR, and its TCRdb copy is limited to in-frame clones, with some not included. The sample's table shows about 72,000 clones. Concerning this clone: Its antigen is unknown.

The source material was PBMCs. This receptor was obtained from a middle-aged man in good health and CMV-seronegative.

CDR3 DNA sequence: TGTGCCTGGAGCCTGACAGGCGGTGGCGGGCAGCCCCAGCATTTT. This sequence encodes CAWSLTGGGGQPQHF. The rearrangement uses TRBV30 and TRBJ1-5, with D possibly TRBD1 on 6 matching bases. Trimming shortened V by 3 bases and J by 7 bases, and 19 bases separated the two germline ends. The CDR3 totals 15 residues. Germline V gene lookup returns CDR1 GTSNPN and CDR2 SVGIG (reference sequence).